These 22 T cell receptor beta chains originate from one sample sequenced in a study of blood T cell repertoires in COVID-19 (dated by TCRdb to about 2020). The method behind the library was the immunoSEQ multiplex PCR assay. TCRdb stores this immuneACCESS table with in-frame sequences only. Part of the clones is absent; in the studies checked, under half of the shortfall reflects unresolved V genes, and no reason is known for the rest. The sample data list about 100,000 clones, and about 86% of these were observed just once. The top ten clonotypes cover 5% of the sample. Specimen: peripheral blood. The receptors here all came from a human donor in a cohort sampled during active COVID-19.

This chain connects TRBV7-8 to TRBJ2-7, with 13 bases aligning to TRBD2. Per germline, CDR1 SGHVS and CDR2 FQNEAQ. J was trimmed by 4 bases and V by 5 bases; bases with no gene match: 5. This CDR3 contains 15 residues. The CDR3 DNA reads TGTGCCAGCAGCCCAGGGACTAGCGGGACATACGAGCAGTACTTC. As protein: CASSPGTSGTYEQYF.

The chain employs TRBV7-2 and TRBJ2-7, with D tentatively TRBD2 (6 bases). Germline CDR1 SGHTA, CDR2 FQGNSA. The CDR3 totals 13 residues. V lost 1 base and J 6 bases, leaving 10 bases between the germline ends. The CDR3 spells CASSLGQTSEQYF. The CDR3 coding sequence is TGTGCCAGCAGCTTAGGCCAGACTAGCGAGCAGTACTTC.

This chain uses TRBV19 with TRBJ1-4; the D is unclear. The CDR3 runs 13 residues. Looked up from germline, CDR1 is LNHDA and CDR2 is SQIVND (reference sequence). Trimming took 6 bases from V and 10 from J, leaving 15 bases between them. For the CDR3, the DNA is TGTGCCAGTAGGCCAAAGTTGAAAGCAAAACTGTTTTTT. Amino acids: CASRPKLKAKLFF. The variable domain in full, with the rest retrieved from reference TRBV19 and TRBJ1-4, is DGGITQSPKYLFRKEGQNVTLSCEQNLNHDAMYWYRQDPGQGLRLIYYSQIVNDFQKGDIAEGYSVSREKKESFPLTVTSAQKNPTAFYLCASRPKLKAKLFFGSGTQLSVL.

The rearrangement links TRBV28 to TRBJ2-1; 8 bases agree with TRBD2. The CDR3 runs to 17 residues. Germline-derived CDR1 and CDR2 are MDHEN and SYDVKM. The V and J ends lost 5 bases and 7 bases, in that order; junction bases with no gene match: 16. This CDR3 is CASSTPGGDESLNEQFF. The CDR3 DNA reads TGTGCCAGCAGTACCCCGGGAGGGGACGAGAGTTTGAATGAGCAGTTCTTC.

V is TRBV18 and J is TRBJ1-1, with D hard to call. The V gene lost 3 bases and the J gene lost 5 bases, with 10 bases spanning the gap. The CDR3 consists of 13 residues. CDR1 is KGHSH, CDR2 LQKENI, per germline. CDR3 in DNA: TGTGCCAGCTCACCCCAGGCAGAGACTGAAGCTTTCTTT. This encodes CASSPQAETEAFF.

This rearrangement joins TRBV19 to TRBJ2-5; D is possibly TRBD2 (7 bases). The germline V and J ends were trimmed by 10 bases and 2 bases, with 14 bases remaining between them. Germline CDR1 reads LNHDA; CDR2 reads SQIVND (reference sequence). The CDR3 is 13 residues long. The CDR3 coding sequence is TGTGCCACCAAAAGGGGGGGACAAGAGACCCAGTACTTC. Its translation: CATKRGGQETQYF.

The V and J genes are TRBV3-1 (or the pseudogene TRBV3-2) and TRBJ1-5; perhaps TRBD1 as D (5 bases). V was shortened by 4 bases and J by 1 base, with 14 bases between the two germline ends. The CDR3 sequence is 16 residues long. Germline V gene sequence: CDR1 LGHDT, CDR2 YNNKEL (reference sequence). CDR3 amino acids: CASSPGRGRSNQPQHF. In DNA, the CDR3 is TGTGCCAGCAGCCCAGGGAGGGGCAGGAGCAATCAGCCCCAGCATTTT.

The chain links TRBV5-4 to TRBJ1-2; 8 bases are shared with TRBD1. This CDR3 spans 13 amino acids. Germline lookup yields CDR1 SGHNT and CDR2 YYREEE (reference sequence). Losses at the gene ends were 0 bases for V and 6 bases for J; bases not matched to a gene: 1. The CDR3 loop reads CASSLAGGDGYTF. As DNA, the CDR3 is TGTGCCAGCAGCTTGGCAGGGGGCGATGGCTACACCTTC.

The chain joins TRBV19 to TRBJ2-5; no clear D gene. Trimming removed 6 bases from V and 0 bases from J, with 11 bases in between. Germline assignment: CDR1 LNHDA and CDR2 SQIVND (reference sequence). The CDR3 is 14 amino acids. The CDR3 here is CASRPDWNQETQYF. The CDR3 bases are TGTGCCAGTAGACCTGACTGGAACCAAGAGACCCAGTACTTC.

The chain recombines TRBV10-1 with TRBJ2-5, with 7 bases matching TRBD1. The V segment lost 6 bases and the J segment 4 bases; nucleotides outside the gene matches: 5. The CDR3 sequence is 13 residues long. Germline V lookup: CDR1 WNHNN, CDR2 SYGVQD (reference sequence). Written as DNA, the CDR3 is TGCGCCAGCAGCCCTCGGACAGGAGAGACCCAGTACTTC. Translation: CASSPRTGETQYF.

V and J are TRBV7-3 and TRBJ1-6; D may be TRBD1 (6 bases). CDR1 and CDR2 from the germline V gene are SGHTA and FQGTGA. The CDR3 sequence is 15 residues long. V gave up 2 bases and J gave up 7 bases, with 12 bases separating them. The CDR3: CASSLGGQTNSPLHF. The CDR3 DNA reads as TGTGCCAGCAGCTTAGGCGGACAGACCAATTCACCCCTCCACTTT.

A single count supports this clone. CDR3 amino acids: CASRAMMNTGELFF. In DNA form, the CDR3 reads TGTGCCAGCAGGGCCATGATGAACACCGGGGAGCTGTTTTTT. The V gene is TRBV7-3, the J gene TRBJ2-2; D is uncertain. V was cut by 6 bases and J by 1 base, with 9 bases left in between. CDR3 size: 14 residues. The V gene's germline CDR1 is SGHTA and CDR2 FQGTGA. Complete variable domain (other parts from reference TRBV7-3 and TRBJ2-2): GAGVSQTPSNKVTEKGKYVELRCDPISGHTALYWYRQSLGQGPEFLIYFQGTGAADDSGLPNDRFFAVRPEGSVSTLKIQRTERGDSAVYLCASRAMMNTGELFFGEGSRLTVL.

V gene TRBV27 combines with J gene TRBJ2-7, with 8 positions matching TRBD1. Trimming cost V 4 bases and J 2 bases; bases outside gene matches: 10. Germline CDR1 is MNHEY and CDR2 is SMNVEV (reference sequence). This CDR3 comprises 16 residues. The chain's CDR3 is CASSSTSQGVAYEQYF. The CDR3 region has the DNA TGTGCCAGCAGTTCAACGTCACAGGGGGTGGCCTACGAGCAGTACTTC.

This clone was seen once. The chain joins TRBV18 to TRBJ1-5; the D gene is possibly TRBD1 (5 bases). Germline assignment: CDR1 KGHSH and CDR2 LQKENI. CDR3 length: 13 residues. Trimming took 3 bases from V and 8 from J, leaving 11 bases between them. CDR3 region: CASSPDIGEPQHF. As DNA, the CDR3 is TGTGCCAGCTCACCTGATATAGGGGAGCCCCAGCATTTT.

This clone was found once. The CDR3 spells CASSLAGLAGGVDTQYF. The CDR3 DNA reads as TGTGCCAGCAGTTTAGCGGGACTAGCGGGAGGGGTAGATACGCAGTATTTT. The chain has TRBV28 and TRBJ2-3; TRBD2 agrees at 16 bases. This CDR3 comprises 17 residues. V gave up 2 bases and J gave up 5 bases; unmatched junction bases: 4. Per the germline V gene, CDR1 is MDHEN and CDR2 is SYDVKM.

V is TRBV6-2 or TRBV6-3 and J is TRBJ1-2; D call uncertain. Per the germline V gene, CDR1 is MNHEY and CDR2 is SVGEGT. This CDR3 region has 12 residues. Trimming stripped 4 bases from V and 4 bases from J, with 7 bases between. The CDR3 here is CASSFAGYGYTF. CDR3 bases: TGTGCCAGCAGTTTTGCCGGCTATGGCTACACCTTC.

The chain combines TRBV7-8 with TRBJ2-2, with TRBD1 as a possible D gene (5 bases). The CDR3 runs to 15 residues. The germline CDR1 and CDR2 sequences are SGHVS and FQNEAQ. Trimming left V 5 bases short and J 2 bases short, with 12 bases between. CDR3 in amino acids: CASSPRQFNTGELFF. CDR3 DNA: TGTGCCAGCAGCCCGAGACAGTTCAACACCGGGGAGCTGTTTTTT.

This clone was seen at least ten times. The V call is TRBV19, the J call TRBJ2-7; D remains unclear. From germline, CDR1 is LNHDA and CDR2 SQIVND (reference sequence). V lost 6 bases and J 1 base, leaving 7 bases between the germline ends. The length of the CDR3 is 12 residues. The CDR3 reads CASRAWSYEQYF. CDR3 nucleotide sequence: TGTGCCAGTAGGGCTTGGTCCTACGAGCAGTACTTC.

V is TRBV5-1 and J is TRBJ2-3; 15 nucleotides align to TRBD2. Germline V lookup: CDR1 SGHRS, CDR2 YFSETQ. The CDR3 loop spans 19 amino acids. The V gene end was trimmed by 5 bases and the J gene end by 2 bases; junction bases not matched to a gene: 12. CDR3 sequence reads: CASSRTPGLAGGLTDTQYF. CDR3 nucleotides: TGCGCCAGCAGTAGAACGCCGGGACTAGCGGGAGGCCTCACAGATACGCAGTATTTT.

In this sample, this clone turned up a few times. The chain is built from TRBV15 and TRBJ1-1; the D gene is possibly TRBD1 (5 bases). V was cut by 4 bases and J by 3 bases, with 12 bases left in between. The CDR3 length is 14 residues. CDR1 is LNHNV, CDR2 YYDKDF, per germline (reference sequence). CDR3 amino acids: CATSTSTAYTEAFF. For the CDR3, the DNA is TGTGCCACCAGCACTTCGACAGCCTACACTGAAGCTTTCTTT.

The V call is TRBV28, the J call TRBJ2-2; D might be TRBD1 (6 bases). The CDR3 covers 14 residues. CDR1 is MDHEN and CDR2 is SYDVKM in the germline V gene. The V and J ends lost 8 bases and 4 bases respectively, with 14 bases between them. CDR3 bases: TGTGCCAGCGTAATTACAGGGACCACCGGGGAGCTGTTTTTT. This encodes CASVITGTTGELFF.

V and J are TRBV5-6 and TRBJ2-1; possible D gene TRBD2, 5 bases. This CDR3 has 14 amino acids. Deletions cut 2 bases from V and 4 bases from J, with 10 bases between. Germline CDR1 and CDR2: SGHDT and YYEEEE. This chain's CDR3 is CASSFPGEYNEQFF. As DNA, the CDR3 is TGTGCCAGCAGCTTTCCCGGGGAGTACAATGAGCAGTTCTTC.